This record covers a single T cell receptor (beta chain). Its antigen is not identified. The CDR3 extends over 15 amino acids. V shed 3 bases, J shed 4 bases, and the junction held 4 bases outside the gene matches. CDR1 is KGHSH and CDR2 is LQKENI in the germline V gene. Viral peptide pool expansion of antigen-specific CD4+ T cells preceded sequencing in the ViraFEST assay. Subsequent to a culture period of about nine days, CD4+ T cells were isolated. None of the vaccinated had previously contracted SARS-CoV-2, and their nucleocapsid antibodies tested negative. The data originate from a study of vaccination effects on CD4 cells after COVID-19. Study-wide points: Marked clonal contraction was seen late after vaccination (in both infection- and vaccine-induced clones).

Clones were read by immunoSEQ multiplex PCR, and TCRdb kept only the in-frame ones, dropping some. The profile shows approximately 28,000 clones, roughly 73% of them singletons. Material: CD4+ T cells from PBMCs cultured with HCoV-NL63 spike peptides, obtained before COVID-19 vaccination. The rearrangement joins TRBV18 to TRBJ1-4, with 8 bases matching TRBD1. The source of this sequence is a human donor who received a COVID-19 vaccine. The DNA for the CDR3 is TGTGCCAGCTCACCGGGGACAGGCTTTAATGAAAAACTGTTTTTT. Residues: CASSPGTGFNEKLFF.